Many counts were recorded for the clone carrying this T cell receptor beta chain. Its antigen remains unknown. The data were obtained in a study of identical twins. The study, taken as a whole, reports: For cord blood, abundant beta clonotypes had fewer insertions, unlike memory repertoires, which showed none. Zero-insertion analyses might be partly confounded by invariant T cells like MAIT and iNKT. Instead of following the same donors, the conclusions were based on cross-sectional statistical analysis.

Germline CDR1 is LNHDA and CDR2 is SQIVND (reference sequence). Trimming removed 6 bases at V and 7 bases at J, with 15 bases between. The CDR3 covers 13 residues. The authors used template switching to add a universal primer site and gave cDNA unique molecular identifiers. TCRdb processed the 5' RACE reads anew with MiXCR; each CDR3 protein has one entry. The sample records some 97,000 distinct CDR3 sequences, roughly 6% being singletons. Sequenced material: memory T cells sorted from blood. The TCR sequence derives from a woman between 45 and 60 years old in good health. V and J are TRBV19 and TRBJ1-1; no reliable D call. The CDR3 loop reads CASRPRDGSEAFF. The CDR3 DNA follows: TGTGCCAGTAGGCCCCGAGATGGGAGTGAAGCTTTCTTT.